A selection of T cell receptor beta chains follows, all from one sample in a study of shared clonotypes between healthy human individuals. Clones were sequenced by immunoSEQ multiplex PCR, and TCRdb holds only the in-frame ones, with some missing. The repertoire consists of about 750,000 clones, with roughly 92% occurring once and the leading ten covering 20% to 30%. Sequenced material: naive CD8+ T cells sorted from blood. The receptors come from a man younger than 45 in good health. The CDR3 runs from the conserved cysteine through the conserved F or W. D genes are given only for firm matches. Only part of the rows carry a size: once, few, many, or a class if the clone is expanded.

abundance: NA
j_gene: TRBJ1-5
d_gene: TRBD1
v_gene: TRBV28
CDR3nt: TGTGCCAGCCTAGATCGGGCGGGACAGAGGGATCAGCCCCAGCATTTT
CDR3aa: CASLDRAGQRDQPQHF

abundance: NA
j_gene: TRBJ1-2
d_gene: NA
v_gene: TRBV6-5
CDR3nt: TGTGCCAGCAGTCCCGACAGGATGACGACCTTTTTC
CDR3aa: CASSPDRMTTFF

abundance: NA
j_gene: TRBJ2-7
d_gene: TRBD1
v_gene: TRBV19
CDR3nt: TGTGCCAGTAGTGTCGGACAGGTAACCTACGAGCAGTACTTC
CDR3aa: CASSVGQVTYEQYF

abundance: NA
j_gene: TRBJ2-3
d_gene: NA
v_gene: TRBV13
CDR3nt: TGTGCCAGCAGCTTAGGACAGATCACAGATACGCAGTATTTT
CDR3aa: CASSLGQITDTQYF

abundance: NA
j_gene: TRBJ1-2
d_gene: NA
v_gene: TRBV7-2
CDR3nt: TGTGCCAGCAGCTTTTTGGGGGGCCACTTTAGCGGCTACACCTTC
CDR3aa: CASSFLGGHFSGYTF

abundance: NA
j_gene: TRBJ1-1
d_gene: TRBD1
v_gene: TRBV29-1
CDR3nt: TGCAGCGTTTGCAGGGGGTCGAACACTGAAGCTTTCTTT
CDR3aa: CSVCRGSNTEAFF

abundance: NA
j_gene: TRBJ2-3
d_gene: TRBD2
v_gene: TRBV4-1
CDR3nt: TGCGCCAGCAGCCAGTACTGGGACTACCCCTCAGATACGCAGTATTTT
CDR3aa: CASSQYWDYPSDTQYF

abundance: NA
j_gene: TRBJ2-1
d_gene: NA
v_gene: TRBV30
CDR3nt: TGTGCCTGGAGTGTACTGATTTACAATGAGCAGTTCTTC
CDR3aa: CAWSVLIYNEQFF

abundance: NA
j_gene: TRBJ2-7
d_gene: TRBD1
v_gene: TRBV5-1
CDR3nt: TGCGCCAGCAGATCGACCGGGACAGGGTCTTACGAGCAGTACTTC
CDR3aa: CASRSTGTGSYEQYF

abundance: NA
j_gene: TRBJ1-2
d_gene: NA
v_gene: TRBV4-1
CDR3nt: TGCGCCAGCAGCCAAGATAGGGCGGCGAGCTATGGCTACACCTTC
CDR3aa: CASSQDRAASYGYTF

abundance: NA
j_gene: TRBJ2-3
d_gene: NA
v_gene: TRBV7-8
CDR3nt: TGTGCCAGCAGCTTAGGGACAGCTAGCACAGATACGCAGTATTTT
CDR3aa: CASSLGTASTDTQYF

abundance: NA
j_gene: TRBJ2-2
d_gene: NA
v_gene: TRBV6-5
CDR3nt: TGTGCCAGCAGTGCATCTAGCTTCACCGGGGAGCTGTTTTTT
CDR3aa: CASSASSFTGELFF

abundance: NA
j_gene: TRBJ2-7
d_gene: TRBD2
v_gene: TRBV18
CDR3nt: TGTGCCAGCTCACCGTGGACTAGCGGACCCAGCTACGAGCAGTACTTC
CDR3aa: CASSPWTSGPSYEQYF

abundance: NA
j_gene: TRBJ1-2
d_gene: TRBD1
v_gene: TRBV28
CDR3nt: TGTGCCAGCAGCAAAAACAGGGGAAAGAAGGATGGCTACACCTTC
CDR3aa: CASSKNRGKKDGYTF

abundance: NA
j_gene: TRBJ2-2
d_gene: NA
v_gene: TRBV10-1
CDR3nt: TGCGCCAGCAGTACCGGGACCCTGAACACCGGGGAGCTGTTTTTT
CDR3aa: CASSTGTLNTGELFF

abundance: few
j_gene: TRBJ1-1
d_gene: NA
v_gene: TRBV27
CDR3nt: TGTGCCAGCAGTGCAGGGATCGGCACTGAAGCTTTCTTT
CDR3aa: CASSAGIGTEAFF

abundance: NA
j_gene: TRBJ1-1
d_gene: NA
v_gene: TRBV10-3
CDR3nt: TGTGCCATCAGTGGGGCAGGGAAGGAGAACACTGAAGCTTTCTTT
CDR3aa: CAISGAGKENTEAFF

abundance: NA
j_gene: TRBJ2-7
d_gene: NA
v_gene: TRBV19
CDR3nt: TGTGCCAGTAGTGCGTACGGAACCTACGAGCAGTACTTC
CDR3aa: CASSAYGTYEQYF

abundance: NA
j_gene: TRBJ2-5
d_gene: NA
v_gene: TRBV21-1
CDR3nt: TGTGCCAGCAGCAAATTCTCGACAGGGGGTTCCCATCCCCAAGAGACCCAGTACTTC
CDR3aa: CASSKFSTGGSHPQETQYF

abundance: NA
j_gene: TRBJ2-3
d_gene: NA
v_gene: TRBV14
CDR3nt: TGTGCCAGCAGCCCCTTGGAAGATACGCAGTATTTT
CDR3aa: CASSPLEDTQYF

abundance: NA
j_gene: TRBJ2-1
d_gene: TRBD1
v_gene: TRBV15
CDR3nt: TGTGCCACCAGCAGAAGGGACAGGGGATACAATGAGCAGTTCTTC
CDR3aa: CATSRRDRGYNEQFF

abundance: NA
j_gene: TRBJ1-1
d_gene: TRBD1
v_gene: TRBV6-4
CDR3nt: TGTGCCAGCAGTGACACAGTAGGAGTCACAGGGGCACCGAACACTGAAGCTTTCTTT
CDR3aa: CASSDTVGVTGAPNTEAFF

abundance: NA
j_gene: TRBJ2-1
d_gene: NA
v_gene: TRBV28
CDR3nt: TGTGCCAGCAGTTTCTCCCCCCTCGATGAGCAGTTCTTC
CDR3aa: CASSFSPLDEQFF

abundance: NA
j_gene: TRBJ1-3
d_gene: NA
v_gene: TRBV13
CDR3nt: TGTGCCAGCAGCTTGGCGGACGGGGGTTTTGGAAACACCATATATTTT
CDR3aa: CASSLADGGFGNTIYF

abundance: NA
j_gene: TRBJ2-5
d_gene: NA
v_gene: TRBV7-7
CDR3nt: TGTGCTAGCAGCCAAACAGGGTACGAGACCCAGTACTTC
CDR3aa: CASSQTGYETQYF

abundance: NA
j_gene: TRBJ2-2
d_gene: TRBD2
v_gene: TRBV9
CDR3nt: TGTGCCAGCAGAGGTAGGGAGCGGGAAGACACCGGGGAGCTGTTTTTT
CDR3aa: CASRGREREDTGELFF

abundance: NA
j_gene: TRBJ2-7
d_gene: NA
v_gene: TRBV7-9
CDR3nt: TGTGCCAGCAGCCCGGGACCGAAGTCCTACGAGCAGTACTTC
CDR3aa: CASSPGPKSYEQYF

abundance: NA
j_gene: TRBJ1-1
d_gene: TRBD1
v_gene: TRBV7-9
CDR3nt: TGTGCCAGCAGCTTAGCCAGGGGGACTGAAGCTTTCTTT
CDR3aa: CASSLARGTEAFF

abundance: NA
j_gene: TRBJ2-5
d_gene: TRBD2
v_gene: TRBV5-1
CDR3nt: TGCGCCAGCAGCTCCCAGACTAGCGGCACGTACCAAGAGACCCAGTACTTC
CDR3aa: CASSSQTSGTYQETQYF

abundance: NA
j_gene: TRBJ2-5
d_gene: NA
v_gene: TRBV2
CDR3nt: TGTGCCAGTAGAGGCGGGACACTGTACCAAGAGACCCAGTACTTC
CDR3aa: CASRGGTLYQETQYF

abundance: NA
j_gene: TRBJ1-2
d_gene: NA
v_gene: TRBV28
CDR3nt: TGTGCCAGCAGTGCGTTGGGAAGAAACTATGGCTACACCTTC
CDR3aa: CASSALGRNYGYTF

abundance: once
j_gene: TRBJ1-1
d_gene: NA
v_gene: TRBV7-9
CDR3nt: TGTGCCAGCAGTCCCGAGACAGAAATGAACACTGAAGCTTTCTTT
CDR3aa: CASSPETEMNTEAFF

abundance: NA
j_gene: TRBJ1-5
d_gene: NA
v_gene: TRBV10-3
CDR3nt: TGTGCCATCAGTGAGTCGGGCGGGACCAGCAATCAGCCCCAGCATTTT
CDR3aa: CAISESGGTSNQPQHF

abundance: NA
j_gene: TRBJ2-1
d_gene: TRBD2
v_gene: TRBV7-8
CDR3nt: TGTGCCAGCAGTCCTAGCGGGACTTCTTACAATGAGCAGTTCTTC
CDR3aa: CASSPSGTSYNEQFF

abundance: NA
j_gene: TRBJ2-1
d_gene: TRBD2
v_gene: TRBV10-3
CDR3nt: TGTGCCATCAGTGAGTCGGAGGCGGGAGGGCCCTACAATGAGCAGTTCTTC
CDR3aa: CAISESEAGGPYNEQFF

abundance: NA
j_gene: TRBJ2-2
d_gene: NA
v_gene: TRBV29-1
CDR3nt: TGCAGCGTTGGACAGGCTATGAACACCGGGGAGCTGTTTTTT
CDR3aa: CSVGQAMNTGELFF

abundance: NA
j_gene: TRBJ2-2
d_gene: TRBD1
v_gene: TRBV29-1
CDR3nt: TGCAGCGTTGAAGATCGGACAGGGGCGGACACCGGGGAGCTGTTTTTT
CDR3aa: CSVEDRTGADTGELFF

abundance: NA
j_gene: TRBJ2-7
d_gene: NA
v_gene: TRBV7-9
CDR3nt: TGTGCCAGCAGCGACCGGGGTTCCTACGAGCAGTACTTC
CDR3aa: CASSDRGSYEQYF

abundance: NA
j_gene: TRBJ2-7
d_gene: TRBD1
v_gene: TRBV4-1
CDR3nt: TGCGCCAGCAGCCAAAGTTGGACAGGGGCCTACGAGCAGTACTTC
CDR3aa: CASSQSWTGAYEQYF

abundance: NA
j_gene: TRBJ2-7
d_gene: NA
v_gene: TRBV2
CDR3nt: TGTGCCACGAGCAGGGGTGCAGGGTCCTACGAGCAGTACTTC
CDR3aa: CATSRGAGSYEQYF

abundance: NA
j_gene: TRBJ2-5
d_gene: NA
v_gene: TRBV6-5
CDR3nt: TGTGCCAGCAGTTACCAGCTCCAAGAGACCCAGTACTTC
CDR3aa: CASSYQLQETQYF

abundance: NA
j_gene: TRBJ1-1
d_gene: TRBD1
v_gene: TRBV5-1
CDR3nt: TGCGCCAGCAGCTATGGGACAGGGCTCGAAGCTTTCTTT
CDR3aa: CASSYGTGLEAFF

abundance: few
j_gene: TRBJ2-7
d_gene: NA
v_gene: TRBV27
CDR3nt: TGTGCCAGCAGTTATTCCGGGTACGGGCCATACGAGCAGTACTTC
CDR3aa: CASSYSGYGPYEQYF